These 20 T cell receptor beta chains were sequenced from one sample in a study of cytomegalovirus exposure and HLA in healthy donors. A multiplex PCR was run with 60 Vbeta primers and 13 Jbeta primers. Sequencing used immunoSEQ multiplex PCR; TCRdb keeps in-frame clones, though not all of them. In all, the sample yields roughly 200,000 clones. The sequencing input was PBMCs. The source is a girl aged 2 to 9 in good health and CMV-seropositive.

The rearrangement uses TRBV5-1 and TRBJ2-1, with TRBD2 as a possible D gene (7 bases). The CDR3 covers 16 residues. The V end was cut by 7 bases, the J end by 0 bases, with 17 bases between. CDR1 and CDR2 from the germline V gene are SGHRS and YFSETQ. In nucleotides, the CDR3 is TGCGCCAGCGGGGGGGCGCTGGCGGCCTCCTACAATGAGCAGTTCTTC. Amino acid sequence: CASGGALAASYNEQFF.

The CDR3 region has the DNA TGTGCCAGCAGCTCAGGACCGGGACAGCTCTACGAGCAGTACTTC. Protein: CASSSGPGQLYEQYF. The V call is TRBV11-1, the J call TRBJ2-7; TRBD1 matches 7 bases. CDR1 and CDR2 from the germline V gene are SGHAT and FQDESV (reference sequence). The CDR3 sequence is 15 residues long. The junction had 9 bases not matched to a gene; V was cut back by 4 bases and J by 3 bases.

V is TRBV6-5 and J is TRBJ2-7; the match to TRBD2 covers 7 bases. Germline-derived CDR1 and CDR2 are MNHEY and SVGAGI. The CDR3 is 14 amino acids. The CDR3 is CASRRAGVLNEQYF. Here the CDR3 DNA reads TGTGCTAGCCGCCGGGCGGGAGTTTTAAACGAGCAGTACTTC.

This chain uses TRBV9 with TRBJ2-7; TRBD2 aligns across 7 bases. CDR1 is SGDLS, CDR2 YYNGEE, per germline. The CDR3 covers 13 residues. Trimming at V came to 0 bases and at J to 6 bases, leaving 3 bases not matched to a gene. CDR3 residues: CASSVVGEGEQYF. The CDR3 nucleotides are TGTGCCAGCAGCGTAGTGGGGGAGGGCGAGCAGTACTTC.

The chain joins TRBV19 to TRBJ1-2, with D possibly TRBD1 on 6 matching bases. This CDR3 is built from 13 residues. V dropped 7 bases and J dropped 8 bases, with 17 bases sitting between them. Germline V gives CDR1 LNHDA, CDR2 SQIVND (reference sequence). The CDR3 DNA reads TGTGCCAGTACACCCAACAGGGTCGGCGGCTACACCTTC. Translating it yields CASTPNRVGGYTF.

V and J are TRBV6-1 and TRBJ2-3; D is unclear. The V gene's germline CDR1 is MNHNS and CDR2 SASEGT. CDR3 length equals 13 residues. V was shortened by 7 bases and J by 6 bases, with 14 bases between the two germline ends. The CDR3 nucleotides are TGTGCCAGCACCCTATCCTCAGCGGATACGCAGTATTTT. Translated, it gives CASTLSSADTQYF.

The V call is TRBV5-1, the J call TRBJ1-2; TRBD1 might be the D (5 bases). V was trimmed by 4 bases and J by 3 bases, leaving 10 bases between them. The CDR3 has 13 residues. Germline V CDR1 and CDR2: SGHRS, YFSETQ. The CDR3 loop reads CASSNSGDYGYTF. CDR3 in DNA: TGCGCCAGCAGCAACTCGGGGGACTATGGCTACACCTTC. Drawing the rest from reference TRBV5-1 and TRBJ1-2, the complete variable domain is KAGVTQTPRYLIKTRGQQVTLSCSPISGHRSVSWYQQTPGQGLQFLFEYFSETQRNKGNFPGRFSGRQFSNSRSEMNVSTLELGDSALYLCASSNSGDYGYTFGSGTRLTVV.

This chain uses TRBV6-5 with TRBJ1-1, with D possibly being TRBD1 (5 bases). The length of the CDR3 is 15 residues. Trimming took off 1 base at V and 1 base at J, with 10 bases between the two ends. Germline lookup yields CDR1 MNHEY and CDR2 SVGAGI. Written as DNA, the CDR3 is TGTGCCAGCAGTTACTTTGGGGCGGCGAACACTGAAGCTTTCTTT. It codes for CASSYFGAANTEAFF.

Worth noting for this clone: The identical CDR3 is also encoded by other nucleotide sequences in the sample. J is TRBJ2-3 and V is TRBV10-1; 12 bases match TRBD2. The trim removed 6 bases at V and 6 bases at J, leaving 10 bases unmatched. Looked up from germline, CDR1 is WNHNN and CDR2 is SYGVQD (reference sequence). This CDR3 is built from 16 residues. CDR3 nucleotides: TGCGCCAGCAGCTTCGGACTAGCGGGACTCACGGATACGCAGTATTTT. Protein: CASSFGLAGLTDTQYF.

V is TRBV2 and J is TRBJ2-5; D unresolved. V lost 4 bases, J lost 4 bases, and 16 bases lay in between. This CDR3 is built from 15 residues. The V gene's germline CDR1 is SNHLY and CDR2 FYNNEI. The CDR3 DNA reads TGTGCCAGCAGTGCTTTAACAACCCCGGGAGAGACCCAGTACTTC. The encoded protein is CASSALTTPGETQYF.

This rearrangement joins TRBV6-5 to TRBJ1-1; D may be TRBD1 (6 bases). The CDR3 runs to 13 residues. Trimming removed 5 bases at V and 10 bases at J, with 17 bases between. Germline assignment: CDR1 MNHEY and CDR2 SVGAGI. CDR3 bases: TGTGCCAGCAGTGCACCAGGGGATGGTAGAGCTTTCTTT. Protein product: CASSAPGDGRAFF.

The chain recombines TRBV5-1 with TRBJ1-2, with 8 bases identical to TRBD1. The germline CDR1 and CDR2 sequences are SGHRS and YFSETQ. CDR3 length: 12 amino acids. J lost 6 bases, V lost 4 bases, and 2 bases had no gene match. In DNA, the CDR3 is TGCGCCAGCAGCCCGGACAGGGATGGCTACACCTTC. Amino acid sequence: CASSPDRDGYTF.

The V call is TRBV7-2, the J call TRBJ2-2, with TRBD1 matching 7 bases. Germline CDR1 is SGHTA and CDR2 is FQGNSA. This CDR3 is built from 15 residues. The V gene end was trimmed by 4 bases and the J gene end by 2 bases; junction bases not matched to a gene: 4. Here the CDR3 reads CASSSRQGNTGELFF. CDR3 in DNA: TGTGCCAGCAGCTCCCGACAGGGTAACACCGGGGAGCTGTTTTTT.

The chain carries TRBV27 and TRBJ2-7; perhaps TRBD1 as D (6 bases). Germline CDR1 MNHEY, CDR2 SMNVEV (reference sequence). The CDR3 totals 13 residues. V was clipped by 10 bases and J by 3 bases, with 16 bases between them. This CDR3 is CATKHRDNYEQYF. CDR3 bases: TGTGCCACCAAACACCGGGACAACTACGAGCAGTACTTC.

Regarding this clone: An end of the junction differs from the germline gene, which may be a read error. The chain couples TRBV9 to TRBJ2-7, with 12 bases matching TRBD2. The CDR3 has 13 amino acids. Germline lookup yields CDR1 SGDLS and CDR2 YYNGEE. CDR3 sequence: CASSVAGTSGLTF. The CDR3 DNA follows: TGTGCCAGCAGCGTGGCCGGGACTAGCGGGCTAACCTTC.

J is TRBJ1-1 and V is TRBV7-3; no clear D gene. The CDR3 loop spans 15 amino acids. Per germline, CDR1 SGHTA and CDR2 FQGTGA. V was clipped by 5 bases and J by 1 base, with 14 bases between them. The CDR3 nucleotides are TGTGCCAGCAGCCTGGAACAGACGCCGAACACTGAAGCTTTCTTT. It translates to CASSLEQTPNTEAFF.

Here the CDR3 reads CASSPQPLDSGSWGTEAFF. As DNA, the CDR3 is TGTGCCAGCAGCCCTCAGCCCCTGGACAGCGGATCGTGGGGCACTGAAGCTTTCTTT. V and J are TRBV9 and TRBJ1-1, with D possibly being TRBD1 (6 bases). Germline CDR1 reads SGDLS; CDR2 reads YYNGEE. V dropped 4 bases and J dropped 4 bases, with 29 bases sitting between them. This CDR3 contains 19 residues.

The gene calls are TRBV6-5 and TRBJ2-7; possibly TRBD1 for D (5 bases). The CDR3 runs to 13 residues. The V gene lost 8 bases and the J gene lost 0 bases, with 11 bases spanning the gap. The germline V gene has CDR1 MNHEY and CDR2 SVGAGI. DNA of the CDR3: TGTGCCAGCGCGCAGGGCGGCTCCTACGAGCAGTACTTC. Translating gives CASAQGGSYEQYF.

The chain recombines TRBV6-1 with TRBJ2-5; 7 bases agree with TRBD1. This CDR3 has 16 amino acids. V lost 1 base and J lost 1; bases outside the gene matches: 6. CDR1 MNHNS and CDR2 SASEGT come from the germline V gene. The CDR3 sequence is CASSEGVRGPQETQYF. The CDR3 DNA sequence: TGTGCCAGCAGTGAAGGGGTTAGGGGGCCCCAAGAGACCCAGTACTTC.

The rearrangement links TRBV7-9 to TRBJ1-1, with TRBD1 as a possible D gene (5 bases). The CDR3 spans 16 residues. Trimming took off 1 base at V and 2 bases at J, with 14 bases between the two ends. Germline loops: CDR1 SEHNR, CDR2 FQNEAQ (reference sequence). The CDR3 is CASSLDRSGPNTEAFF. The CDR3 DNA reads as TGTGCCAGCAGCTTAGATCGGTCAGGGCCCAACACTGAAGCTTTCTTT. Combining the CDR3 with reference TRBV7-9 and TRBJ1-1 gives the whole variable domain DTGVSQNPRHKITKRGQNVTFRCDPISEHNRLYWYRQTLGQGPEFLTYFQNEAQLEKSRLLSDRFSAERPKGSFSTLEIQRTEQGDSAMYLCASSLDRSGPNTEAFFGQGTRLTVV.